This TCR beta chain was captured by sequencing in a study of neurological immune-mediated disorders. In germline, CDR1 is DFQATT, CDR2 SNEGSKA (reference sequence). V shed 7 bases and J shed 0 bases, with 13 bases lying between them. The CDR3 extends over 13 amino acids. Each CDR3 protein is one row after TCRdb ran MiXCR on the 5' RACE reads. The sample has 39,000 or so distinct CDR3 sequences, 2.5% seen once. Study-wide findings and caveats: When the repertoires were sorted by phylogenetic grouping, those of 18 of 34 multiple sclerosis patients ended up in one related-CDR3 cluster, a possible signature.

Source material was 2 million unsorted PBMCs, stored at -80 °C in RNAlater. In its sample, this clonotype was seen many times. What it recognizes is unknown. A much larger clonotype is one base distant, so this may be a read error. The sequenced material came from PBMCs. This sequence originates from a man under 40 with multiple sclerosis. The rearrangement links TRBV20-1 to TRBJ2-7; tentatively, D is TRBD2 (5 bases). The CDR3 spells CSVCGRSSYEQYF. DNA of the CDR3: TGCAGTGTATGCGGGCGTAGCTCCTACGAGCAGTACTTC.